These 21 T cell receptor beta chains share one sample of origin, sequenced in a study of blood T cell repertoires in COVID-19. The method was immunoSEQ multiplex PCR; TCRdb's version includes in-frame clones alone and lacks a portion of them. The table shows about 74,000 clones, with roughly nine tenths occurring only once. The specimen sequenced was peripheral blood. Receptors originate from a man over 45 with acute or convalescent COVID-19.

The CDR3 DNA follows: TGTGCCAGCAGCTTAGGACAGTCGAACAGAGAGACCCAGTACTTC. This translates into CASSLGQSNRETQYF. The V call is TRBV7-9, the J call TRBJ2-5, with D tentatively TRBD1 (5 bases). Germline CDR1 SEHNR, CDR2 FQNEAQ (reference sequence). Trimming left V 1 base short and J 4 bases short, with 13 bases between. The CDR3 consists of 15 residues.

The chain has TRBV18 and TRBJ2-5; a weak D match, TRBD2 (5 bases). The CDR3 runs 15 residues. The V end was cut by 2 bases, the J end by 2 bases, with 12 bases between. Germline CDR1 KGHSH, CDR2 LQKENI. The CDR3 bases are TGTGCCAGCTCACCAAGATGGGAGAGGCAAGAGACCCAGTACTTC. Its protein is CASSPRWERQETQYF.

This chain connects TRBV3-1 (or the pseudogene TRBV3-2) to TRBJ1-6; no definite D call. V was shortened by 6 bases and J by 8 bases, with 11 bases between the two germline ends. There are 13 residues in the CDR3. Germline V gene sequence: CDR1 LGHDT, CDR2 YNNKEL (reference sequence). The CDR3 DNA reads TGTGCCAGCAGGGCGGGCGGCGATTCACCCCTCCACTTT. This codes for CASRAGGDSPLHF.

The rearrangement uses TRBV3-1 (or the pseudogene TRBV3-2) and TRBJ1-3; D is uncertain. V was clipped by 7 bases and J by 3 bases, with 13 bases between them. The germline gives CDR1 LGHDT, CDR2 YNNKEL (reference sequence). The CDR3 spans 14 residues. The CDR3 protein is CASTPSPVGNTIYF. CDR3 in DNA: TGTGCCAGCACCCCGTCTCCAGTTGGAAACACCATATATTTT.

J is TRBJ2-3 and V is TRBV7-9; the D is unclear. CDR3 length: 12 residues. Germline assignment: CDR1 SEHNR and CDR2 FQNEAQ (reference sequence). V lost 6 bases, J lost 3 bases, and 7 bases lay in between. The CDR3 sequence is CASSRATDTQYF. CDR3 sequence (DNA): TGTGCCAGCAGTCGAGCAACAGATACGCAGTATTTT. The full variable domain, completed using reference TRBV7-9 and TRBJ2-3, is DTGVSQNPRHKITKRGQNVTFRCDPISEHNRLYWYRQTLGQGPEFLTYFQNEAQLEKSRLLSDRFSAERPKGSFSTLEIQRTEQGDSAMYLCASSRATDTQYFGPGTRLTVL.

This clone was recorded once. The CDR3 loop is CASSQFGQGRNQPQHF. The CDR3 DNA reads TGCGCCAGCAGCCAATTTGGACAGGGAAGAAATCAGCCCCAGCATTTT. The V call is TRBV4-1, the J call TRBJ1-5, with 8 bases fitting TRBD1. This CDR3 is 16 amino acids long. Germline V gene data show CDR1 as MGHRA and CDR2 as YSYEKL. V shed 2 bases and J 4 bases; nucleotides not matched to a gene: 7.

A single count supports this clone. CDR3 DNA sequence: TGTGCCAGCAGTCCTTGGGCAGGGGGTTCCTATGGCTACACCTTC. Translation: CASSPWAGGSYGYTF. J is TRBJ1-2 and V is TRBV27; TRBD1 matches at 7 bases. The germline V gene encodes CDR1 MNHEY and CDR2 SMNVEV (reference sequence). The CDR3 is 15 residues long. The V and J ends lost 5 bases and 4 bases, in that order; junction bases with no gene match: 10.

The chain combines TRBV6-2 or TRBV6-3 with TRBJ2-3; a weak D match, TRBD2 (5 bases). CDR3 length equals 17 residues. V lost 4 bases, J lost 0 bases, and 17 bases lay in between. Germline CDR1 MNHEY, CDR2 SVGEGT. CDR3 coding DNA: TGTGCCAGCAGTTTTCCCCTAGCTGAACCTAGCACAGATACGCAGTATTTT. It specifies CASSFPLAEPSTDTQYF.

V is TRBV13 and J is TRBJ1-6; tentatively, D is TRBD1 (5 bases). The CDR3 contains 14 residues. CDR1 is PRHDT, CDR2 FYEKMQ, per germline (reference sequence). V dropped 4 bases and J dropped 12 bases, with 16 bases sitting between them. The CDR3 nucleotides read TGTGCCAGCAGCTCCCGGGAGGGGATGATACCCCTCCACTTT. Protein product: CASSSREGMIPLHF. Drawing the rest from reference TRBV13 and TRBJ1-6, the complete variable domain is AAGVIQSPRHLIKEKRETATLKCYPIPRHDTVYWYQQGPGQDPQFLISFYEKMQSDKGSIPDRFSAQQFSDYHSELNMSSLELGDSALYFCASSSREGMIPLHFGNGTRLTVT.

The chain couples TRBV11-2 to TRBJ2-1, with 13 nucleotides matching TRBD2. The CDR3 has 19 residues. J lost 4 bases, V lost 2 bases, and 11 bases had no gene match. The germline gives CDR1 SGHAT, CDR2 FQNNGV. CDR3 loop: CASSLTWTSGRISYNEQFF. CDR3 DNA: TGTGCCAGCAGCTTAACATGGACTAGCGGGAGAATCTCATACAATGAGCAGTTCTTC. Full variable domain (outside the CDR3, taken from reference TRBV11-2 and TRBJ2-1): EAGVAQSPRYKIIEKRQSVAFWCNPISGHATLYWYQQILGQGPKLLIQFQNNGVVDDSQLPKDRFSAERLKGVDSTLKIQPAKLEDSAVYLCASSLTWTSGRISYNEQFFGPGTRLTVL.

This chain links TRBV29-1 with TRBJ2-5; TRBD1 is a possible D gene (5 bases). V dropped 2 bases and J dropped 5 bases, with 18 bases sitting between them. Germline loops: CDR1 SQVTM, CDR2 ANQGSEA. The CDR3 extends over 15 amino acids. The CDR3 bases are TGCAGCGTTGAATTGACTTTTGGGCACAGGGAGACCCAGTACTTC. Translated: CSVELTFGHRETQYF.

The rearrangement links TRBV7-9 to TRBJ2-1; 9 bases match TRBD2. V lost 5 bases to trimming and J lost 3 bases; unmatched junction nucleotides: 5. This CDR3 spans 15 amino acids. Germline V lookup: CDR1 SEHNR, CDR2 FQNEAQ (reference sequence). The CDR3 reads CASSPLAGFYNEQFF. CDR3 DNA sequence: TGTGCCAGCAGCCCTCTAGCGGGATTCTACAATGAGCAGTTCTTC. Supplemented by reference TRBV7-9 and TRBJ2-1, the full variable domain reads DTGVSQNPRHKITKRGQNVTFRCDPISEHNRLYWYRQTLGQGPEFLTYFQNEAQLEKSRLLSDRFSAERPKGSFSTLEIQRTEQGDSAMYLCASSPLAGFYNEQFFGPGTRLTVL.

J is TRBJ2-2 and V is TRBV21-1; the table gives TRBD2 as D, unverified against the DNA. TRBV21-1 is termed a pseudogene. The CDR3 contains 18 residues. The CDR3: CASSNNERGAGGTGELFF. CDR3 sequence (DNA): TGTGCCAGCAGCAACAATGAGCGGGGGGCCGGTGGTACCGGGGAGCTGTTTTTT.

The V and J genes are TRBV28 and TRBJ2-5, with D maybe TRBD2 (6 bases). Germline V gene lookup returns CDR1 MDHEN and CDR2 SYDVKM. Trimming stripped 7 bases from V and 6 bases from J, with 24 bases between. This CDR3 contains 16 residues. The CDR3 nucleotides read TGTGCCAGCACTCGGCAGGGTGGCGGGGCAGGGAAGACCCAGTACTTC. This translates into CASTRQGGGAGKTQYF.

The CDR3 bases are TGTGCCAGCAGTGGGGGGACAGTGGGCGGGGAGCAGTACTTC. The encoded protein is CASSGGTVGGEQYF. V gene TRBV28 combines with J gene TRBJ2-7; TRBD1 is a possible D gene (7 bases). The CDR3 contains 14 residues. Trimming removed 5 bases from V and 7 bases from J, with 18 bases in between. The germline V gene has CDR1 MDHEN and CDR2 SYDVKM.

This clone was found a few times. The chain uses TRBV30 and TRBJ1-6, with TRBD1 matching over 9 bases. Germline CDR1 is GTSNPN and CDR2 is SVGIG (reference sequence). The CDR3 runs 13 residues. The ends lost 5 bases at V and 9 bases at J; junction bases unmatched: 5. CDR3: CAWSGQGGSPLHF. For the CDR3, the DNA is TGTGCCTGGTCGGGACAGGGAGGTTCACCCCTCCACTTT.

The genes are TRBV27 and TRBJ2-1; 9 bases map to TRBD1. CDR1 is MNHEY, CDR2 SMNVEV, per germline (reference sequence). This CDR3 contains 16 residues. With V trimmed by 5 bases and J by 3 bases, 8 bases remained unmatched. The CDR3 DNA reads TGTGCCAGCAGTCCTACAGGGGGCCTCATCTACAATGAGCAGTTCTTC. This encodes CASSPTGGLIYNEQFF.

The chain has TRBV10-2 and TRBJ2-7, with D maybe TRBD2 (5 bases). This CDR3 comprises 13 residues. The germline CDR1 and CDR2 sequences are WSHSY and SAAADI. V was clipped by 6 bases and J by 5 bases, with 14 bases between them. The CDR3 nucleotides are TGCGCCAGCAGAGCGGCAGGAGCGAACGAGCAGTACGTC. As protein: CASRAAGANEQYV.

The V call is TRBV10-3, the J call TRBJ1-3; 7 positions agree with TRBD1. V shed 5 bases and J 4 bases; nucleotides not matched to a gene: 11. The CDR3 consists of 16 residues. Germline V gives CDR1 ENHRY, CDR2 SYGVKD. This CDR3 is CAISWDSMNSGNTIYF. DNA of the CDR3: TGTGCCATCAGTTGGGACAGCATGAATTCCGGAAACACCATATATTTT.

V is TRBV18 and J is TRBJ1-5; no clear D. Trimming shortened V by 3 bases and J by 6 bases, and 9 bases separated the two germline ends. Germline V gives CDR1 KGHSH, CDR2 LQKENI. The CDR3 sequence is 13 residues long. CDR3 DNA: TGTGCCAGCTCACCGGGAGAAAGTCAGCCCCAGCATTTT. This encodes CASSPGESQPQHF.

This clone was seen more than once but under ten times. The chain has TRBV10-3 and TRBJ1-1, with D maybe TRBD1 (6 bases). Germline-derived CDR1 and CDR2 are ENHRY and SYGVKD. This CDR3 comprises 14 residues. Trimming took off 7 bases at V and 2 bases at J, with 14 bases between the two ends. CDR3: CAITATGSNTEAFF. The CDR3 bases are TGTGCCATCACCGCTACAGGGTCCAACACTGAAGCTTTCTTT.